This record looks at one T cell receptor (beta chain) sequence and its context. What it binds is not known. Gene names denote mouse genes. The read terminates 1 residue ahead of where the CDR3 ends, so the germline J gene completes it. Time point noted: mouse harvest day 7 after allogeneic transplant. The graft held 10^6 splenic CD5+ T cells and 10^7 T-cell-depleted bone marrow cells. Method: immunoSEQ multiplex PCR; TCRdb's copy keeps in-frame clones and lacks some. This sample has roughly 3,200 clones, with approximately 60% found just once. This sample is part of a study of tissue T cells after allogeneic stem cell transplantation. Study observations and caveats: Anatomically similar tissues had similar TCR repertoires within each patient. Blood and spleen captured only part of the tissue TCR repertoire.

The germline CDR1 and CDR2 sequences are MSHET and SYDVDS. Trimming pared 2 bases from V and 0 bases from J, leaving 5 bases between. CDR3 length: 14 residues. The sequencing sample was made of gut tissue. The V call is TRBV29, the J call TRBJ1-5; no definite D call. The source is a female BALB/c mouse given C57BL/6 T cells with graft-versus-host disease after an allogeneic hematopoietic cell transplant. CDR3 DNA (partial): TGTGCTAGCAGTTTAGACAATAACAACCAGGCTCCGCTT. Its protein product is CASSLDNNNQAPL. The complete CDR3 sequence is CASSLDNNNQAPLF.